A selection of T cell receptor beta chains follows, all from one sample in a study of T-cell reconstitution after alpha-beta-depleted transplantation in children. Using its own MiXCR run on the PCR reads, TCRdb lists one record per CDR3 protein. The sample holds roughly 590,000 distinct CDR3 sequences, roughly 17% seen once. Sequences were derived from PBMCs from the stem cell graft donor, sampled from the stem cell graft. These receptors were taken from a human donor who donated a stem cell graft to a child with acute myeloid leukemia. CDR3s include the opening cysteine and the closing phenylalanine or tryptophan. The order of the fields is J gene, V gene, D gene, clone size, CDR3 protein, CDR3 DNA. The D gene is left open where the match is weak. Clone size is shown for a subset of rows, as once, few, many or a class of expanded clone.

>TRBJ1-6|TRBV7-2|-|many
CASSSGGRSSYNSPLHF
TGTGCCAGCAGCTCAGGAGGACGGAGCTCCTATAATTCACCCCTCCACTTT
>TRBJ2-5|TRBV27|TRBD1|few
CASSSTGDEETQYF
TGTGCCAGCAGTTCAACAGGGGACGAAGAGACCCAGTACTTC
>TRBJ1-2|TRBV12-3/TRBV12-4|-|many
CASSFGTRENTF
TGTGCCAGCAGTTTTGGGACTAGGGAGAACACCTTC
>TRBJ1-4|TRBV28|-|-
CASSAPAFNEKLFF
TGTGCCAGCTCTGCCCCCGCCTTCAATGAAAAACTGTTTTTT
>TRBJ2-5|TRBV20-1|-|many
CSARDLGTWEETQYF
TGCAGTGCTAGAGATTTGGGCACCTGGGAGGAGACCCAGTACTTC
>TRBJ2-3|TRBV5-1|TRBD2|-
CASSSTSGRSTDTQYF
TGCGCCAGCAGCTCGACTAGCGGGAGGAGCACAGATACGCAGTATTTT
>TRBJ2-2|TRBV25-1|-|once
CASSAGSGELFF
TGTGCCAGCAGTGCCGGGTCCGGGGAGCTGTTTTTT
>TRBJ1-5|TRBV12-3/TRBV12-4|-|few
CASSLESRSNQPQHF
TGTGCCAGCAGTTTAGAGAGTCGTAGCAATCAGCCCCAGCATTTT
>TRBJ2-2|TRBV20-1|-|few
CSAMGNSDTGELFF
TGCAGTGCCATGGGAAACTCGGACACCGGGGAGCTGTTTTTT
>TRBJ2-1|TRBV13|-|-
CASSRFGQFNEQFF
TGTGCCAGCAGCCGTTTCGGACAGTTCAATGAGCAGTTCTTC
>TRBJ1-2|TRBV4-3|-|-
CASSQVYGEGYGYTF
TGCGCCAGCAGCCAAGTTTACGGGGAGGGCTATGGCTACACCTTC
>TRBJ2-1|TRBV5-6|TRBD2|many
CASSFGGGARNEQFF
TGTGCCAGCAGCTTTGGCGGGGGGGCTCGAAATGAGCAGTTCTTC
>TRBJ1-5|TRBV27|-|many
CASEGGYNQPQHF
TGTGCCAGCGAGGGCGGCTACAATCAGCCCCAGCATTTT
>TRBJ1-6|TRBV6-2/TRBV6-3|-|few
CASSQSLTVPSSYNSPLHF
TGTGCCAGCAGTCAATCCCTGACAGTTCCGAGCTCCTATAATTCACCCCTCCACTTT
>TRBJ2-5|TRBV11-2|-|-
CASSLVGPQETQYF
TGTGCCAGCAGCTTGGTCGGACCTCAAGAGACCCAGTACTTC
>TRBJ1-1|TRBV20-1|-|-
CSADTGTGTEAFF
TGCAGTGCCGATACGGGGACTGGCACTGAAGCTTTCTTT
>TRBJ1-1|TRBV7-3|-|few
CASSPAGSNTEAFF
TGTGCCAGCAGCCCCGCCGGGTCGAACACTGAAGCTTTCTTT
>TRBJ1-1|TRBV20-1|-|many
CSASNPEAFF
TGCAGTGCTAGTAACCCTGAAGCTTTCTTT
>TRBJ1-2|TRBV7-2|-|few
CASNPQKTEIYGYTF
TGTGCCAGCAACCCCCAGAAGACAGAGATCTATGGCTACACCTTC
>TRBJ2-3|TRBV7-6|-|few
CASSSIREDTQYF
TGTGCCAGCAGCTCAATCAGGGAAGATACGCAGTATTTT
>TRBJ1-2|TRBV7-9|TRBD1|-
CASSLWDRGPRDGYTF
TGTGCCAGCAGCTTATGGGACAGGGGGCCTAGGGATGGCTACACCTTC
>TRBJ2-3|TRBV5-5|TRBD1|-
CASSLGPGQGAGTQYF
TGTGCCAGCAGCTTGGGACCGGGACAGGGGGCCGGTACGCAGTATTTT
>TRBJ1-1|TRBV15|-|few
CATSTINTEAFF
TGTGCCACCAGCACTATAAACACTGAAGCTTTCTTT
>TRBJ2-7|TRBV5-1|TRBD2|many
CASSGLAGAYEQYF
TGCGCCAGCAGCGGACTAGCGGGAGCCTACGAGCAGTACTTC
>TRBJ1-1|TRBV12-3/TRBV12-4|-|many
CASSLGPNTEAFF
TGTGCCAGCAGCTTGGGACCGAACACTGAAGCTTTCTTT
>TRBJ1-1|TRBV6-4|TRBD1|-
CASSERQGTEAFF
TGTGCCAGCAGTGAACGACAGGGCACTGAAGCTTTCTTT
>TRBJ2-3|TRBV9|-|many
CASSVVSAPAGTDTQYF
TGTGCCAGCAGCGTAGTATCCGCCCCCGCGGGCACAGATACGCAGTATTTT
>TRBJ1-3|TRBV7-2|-|many
CASSSDTRVSGNTIYF
TGTGCCAGCAGCTCTGACACCCGAGTCTCTGGAAACACCATATATTTT
>TRBJ2-4|TRBV20-1|-|many
CSARGQVGFQYF
TGCAGTGCTAGAGGGCAGGTGGGGTTTCAGTACTTC
>TRBJ1-5|TRBV6-5|-|many
CASSYSEYSNQPQHF
TGTGCCAGCAGTTACTCAGAATATAGCAATCAGCCCCAGCATTTT
>TRBJ2-3|TRBV12-3/TRBV12-4|TRBD1|many
CASSFQGALDTQYF
TGTGCCAGCAGTTTCCAGGGGGCGCTGGATACGCAGTATTTT
>TRBJ2-1|TRBV20-1|TRBD1|few
CCARDAVRDRGRNEQFF
TGCTGTGCTAGAGATGCGGTCCGGGACAGGGGTCGGAATGAGCAGTTCTTC
>TRBJ1-1|TRBV7-9|-|many
CASSLVGTVEAFF
TGTGCCAGCAGCTTAGTCGGGACCGTTGAAGCTTTCTTT
>TRBJ1-5|TRBV29-1|-|many
CSVKTGNQPQHF
TGCAGCGTTAAGACGGGCAATCAGCCCCAGCATTTT
>TRBJ2-3|TRBV4-2|TRBD2|few
CASSQDGDYAQYF
TGTGCCAGCAGCCAAGACGGGGACTATGCGCAGTATTTT
>TRBJ1-1|TRBV4-1|-|-
CASSQDGGFPMNTEAFF
TGCGCCAGCAGCCAAGATGGCGGCTTTCCCATGAACACTGAAGCTTTCTTT
>TRBJ1-2|TRBV20-1|TRBD1|-
CSAREDRGSGGYTF
TGCAGTGCTAGAGAGGACAGGGGTTCGGGAGGCTACACCTTC
>TRBJ1-5|TRBV4-1|-|-
CASSQDPRQRNQPQHF
TGCGCCAGCAGCCAAGATCCTCGACAGCGTAATCAGCCCCAGCATTTT
>TRBJ2-3|TRBV7-8|TRBD2|-
CASTQGYRGGGAVDTQYF
TGTGCCAGCACCCAAGGTTATCGGGGCGGGGGGGCCGTGGATACGCAGTATTTT
>TRBJ1-1|TRBV7-8|-|-
CASSLVGGHPEAFF
TGTGCCAGCAGCTTAGTTGGGGGGCACCCTGAAGCTTTCTTT
>TRBJ2-2|TRBV7-9|-|many
CASSLRVVASNTGELFF
TGTGCCAGCAGCTTGAGGGTCGTGGCTTCGAACACCGGGGAGCTGTTTTTT
>TRBJ1-2|TRBV7-9|TRBD1|few
CASSSPGKDRRDGYTF
TGTGCCAGCAGCTCACCCGGAAAGGACAGGAGGGATGGCTACACCTTC
>TRBJ1-1|TRBV21-1|-|-
CPSSKSETGDLYTEAFF
TGTCCCAGCAGCAAAAGTGAAACAGGAGATTTGTACACTGAAGCTTTCTTT
>TRBJ2-1|TRBV20-1|TRBD2|many
CSALSGGALNEQFF
TGCAGTGCCCTTAGCGGGGGGGCGCTCAATGAGCAGTTCTTC
>TRBJ1-3|TRBV11-2|TRBD1|-
CASSLVRSRQGFGNTIYF
TGTGCCAGCAGCTTAGTAAGATCGCGACAGGGCTTTGGAAACACCATATATTTT
>TRBJ1-6|TRBV7-8|-|-
CASSLATGTSPLRF
TGTGCCAGCAGCTTAGCAACGGGGACCTCACCCCTCCGCTTT
>TRBJ2-4|TRBV7-2|-|few
CASTSPGRENIQYF
TGTGCCAGCACCTCCCCCGGTAGGGAAAACATTCAGTACTTC
>TRBJ1-1|TRBV20-1|-|few
CSASLDGQPNTEAFF
TGCAGTGCTTCGCTCGATGGACAGCCGAACACTGAAGCTTTCTTT
>TRBJ2-5|TRBV7-9|-|many
CASSLQGSQETQYF
TGTGCCAGCAGCTTACAGGGAAGCCAAGAGACCCAGTACTTC
>TRBJ2-4|TRBV20-1|-|few
CSARYMGPALGTKNIQYF
TGCAGTGCTAGATATATGGGGCCTGCCCTTGGGACCAAAAACATTCAGTACTTC
>TRBJ2-1|TRBV29-1|-|many
CSVEDATGRYNEQFF
TGCAGCGTTGAAGATGCGACGGGGCGCTACAATGAGCAGTTCTTC
>TRBJ2-1|TRBV28|TRBD1|many
CASSADRESSYNEQFF
TGTGCCAGCAGTGCAGACAGGGAGAGCTCCTACAATGAGCAGTTCTTC
>TRBJ2-1|TRBV7-6|-|-
CASSGRTSRSYNEQFF
TGTGCCAGCAGCGGCAGAACCTCCCGGTCCTACAATGAGCAGTTCTTC